Each of the 15 T cell receptor beta chains below was sequenced from the same sample in a study of T cells in Graves' hyperthyroidism and ophthalmopathy. Researchers amplified the TCR beta CDR3 regions from RNA transcripts. In the first-round RT-PCR of the TCR CDR3, the HTBI primer set was used. TCRdb re-called the multiplex PCR reads through MiXCR, storing one row per CDR3 protein. The profile shows fewer than 350,000 distinct CDR3 sequences, approximately 12% of them singletons. Sequenced material: blood. The receptors originated from a woman aged 25-40 years with Graves' hyperthyroidism that later progressed to Graves' ophthalmopathy.

This clonotype turned up a few times. Because it lacks the conserved phenylalanine or tryptophan at the end, this CDR3 is likely a read error. The V and J genes are TRBV7-2 and TRBJ2-1; tentative D call: TRBD2 (6 bases). Germline V gene data show CDR1 as SGHTA and CDR2 as FQGNSA. V lost 1 base and J 4 bases, leaving 14 bases between the germline ends. The CDR3 extends over 16 amino acids. The CDR3 sequence: CASSLGGGVAYNEQFL. The DNA for the CDR3 is TGTGCCAGCAGCTTAGGCGGAGGGGTTGCTTACAATGAGCAGTTCCTC.

The V and J genes are TRBV9 and TRBJ2-3, with D perhaps TRBD2 (6 bases). V gave up 3 bases and J gave up 3 bases, with 14 bases separating them. The CDR3 runs 15 residues. Germline assignment: CDR1 SGDLS and CDR2 YYNGEE. Here the CDR3 reads CASSGGALGTDTQYF. DNA for the CDR3: TGTGCCAGCAGCGGCGGGGCACTCGGGACAGATACGCAGTATTTT.

Worth noting for this clonotype: A read error is possible here, since a much larger clone lies one base away. The V and J genes are TRBV7-8 and TRBJ2-3; 7 bases agree with TRBD2. The CDR3 loop spans 16 amino acids. J gave up 3 bases and V 3 bases, and 9 bases lay outside the gene matches. Per germline, CDR1 SGHVS and CDR2 FQNEAQ. CDR3 bases: TGTGCCAGCAGCTTCGTTGCGGGAGAATGGACAGATACGCAGTATTTT. Its translation is CASSFVAGEWTDTQYF.

On this clonotype itself: This may stem from a read error, because a much larger clone lies one nucleotide away. This chain uses TRBV12-3 or TRBV12-4 with TRBJ1-1, with 7 bases aligning to TRBD1. The CDR3 consists of 15 residues. J lost 5 bases, V lost 11 bases, and 17 bases had no gene match. CDR3 sequence: CAGGVWQGGWTEAFF. The CDR3 DNA reads TGTGCCGGCGGAGTTTGGCAGGGGGGTTGGACTGAAGCTTTCTTT.

This sequence joins TRBV6-1 and TRBJ1-2, with 7 bases fitting TRBD1. There are 12 residues in the CDR3. CDR1 and CDR2 from the germline V gene are MNHNS and SASEGT. V was pared by 6 bases and J by 6 bases, with 4 bases of the junction left unmatched. DNA of the CDR3: TGTGCCAGCAGGAAGGGGGCCAATGGCTACACCTTC. Encoded protein: CASRKGANGYTF.

This clonotype has at least ten counts. This chain connects TRBV7-2 to TRBJ2-7; D gene unclear. Germline values: CDR1 SGHTA, CDR2 FQGNSA. The CDR3 spans 14 residues. V was shortened by 1 base and J by 2 bases, with 9 bases between the two germline ends. The CDR3 loop is CASSLDWPTYEQYF. CDR3 sequence (DNA): TGTGCCAGCAGCTTAGATTGGCCTACCTACGAGCAGTACTTC.

This clonotype has a handful of counts. The chain employs TRBV7-9 and TRBJ1-2, with D possibly being TRBD1 (6 bases). The CDR3 length is 13 residues. The germline V gene has CDR1 SEHNR and CDR2 FQNEAQ (reference sequence). V was clipped by 0 bases and J by 7 bases, with 9 bases between them. The CDR3, as DNA: TGTGCCAGCAGCTTAGCGGGGGCGGCTGGCTACACCTTC. Protein sequence: CASSLAGAAGYTF.

There are a few counts of this clonotype. The CDR3 loop is CASCTSGEFPGNEQFF. CDR3 sequence (DNA): TGCGCCAGCTGTACTAGCGGGGAGTTTCCTGGCAATGAGCAGTTCTTC. The chain couples TRBV5-1 to TRBJ2-1, with 10 bases that match TRBD2. Germline trimming cut 7 bases from V and 6 bases from J; bases unmatched to any gene: 13. The CDR3 has 16 amino acids. Germline V CDR1 and CDR2: SGHRS, YFSETQ.

This clonotype was recorded many times. The genes are TRBV24-1 and TRBJ1-1; maybe TRBD1 (5 bases). From germline, CDR1 is KGHDR and CDR2 SFDVKD. V lost 8 bases, J lost 0 bases, and 9 bases lay in between. This CDR3 spans 13 amino acids. CDR3 nucleotide sequence: TGTGCCACCAAGGGACCGTTGAACACTGAAGCTTTCTTT. Encoded protein: CATKGPLNTEAFF.

This clonotype has ten or more counts. The chain recombines TRBV6-1 with TRBJ2-1; 8 bases line up with TRBD2. This CDR3 spans 14 amino acids. In germline, CDR1 is MNHNS, CDR2 SASEGT. V shed 6 bases, J shed 9 bases, and the junction held 10 bases outside the gene matches. The chain's CDR3 is CASRKEGLVGEQFF. Written as DNA, the CDR3 is TGTGCCAGCAGAAAAGAGGGACTAGTCGGTGAGCAGTTCTTC.

For this clonotype: This may stem from a read error, because a much larger clone lies one nucleotide away. V usage is TRBV20-1 and J usage is TRBJ2-1, with D perhaps assigned TRBD1 or TRBD2 (5 bases each). The CDR3 is 15 amino acids. Germline CDR1 is DFQATT and CDR2 is SNEGSKA (reference sequence). Trimming pared 5 bases from V and 2 bases from J, leaving 16 bases between. The CDR3 coding sequence is TGCAGTGCTGCAAAACTAGGGACCGCCTACAATGAGCAGTTCTTC. Protein: CSAAKLGTAYNEQFF.

This clonotype was counted at least ten times. The chain has TRBV28 and TRBJ2-3; the D is unclear. The CDR3 consists of 14 residues. Trimming stripped 3 bases from V and 4 bases from J, with 11 bases between. The germline V gene encodes CDR1 MDHEN and CDR2 SYDVKM. The CDR3 spells CASSFPPTSDTQYF. The CDR3 coding sequence is TGTGCCAGCAGTTTCCCCCCCACGTCAGATACGCAGTATTTT.

This clonotype showed up many times. The genes are TRBV29-1 and TRBJ1-2; D unclear. Germline V lookup: CDR1 SQVTM, CDR2 ANQGSEA. The CDR3 is 14 residues long. The V end lost 6 bases, the J end lost 3 bases, and 17 bases lay between the germline ends. CDR3: CSVWVSPDDYGYTF. The CDR3 region has the DNA TGCAGCGTGTGGGTGTCCCCGGACGACTATGGCTACACCTTC.

This clonotype has ten or more counts. This rearrangement joins TRBV27 to TRBJ2-1, with TRBD2 matching over 8 bases. Germline CDR1 MNHEY, CDR2 SMNVEV (reference sequence). V was clipped by 6 bases and J by 7 bases; unmatched bases: 5. The CDR3 contains 13 residues. CDR3: CASSLGRANEQFF. The CDR3 nucleotides are TGTGCCAGCAGCCTCGGGAGGGCAAATGAGCAGTTCTTC.

This clonotype was counted ten times or more. The chain recombines TRBV20-1 with TRBJ2-5; D is possibly TRBD1 or TRBD2 (5 bases each). CDR3 size: 13 residues. Germline CDR1 DFQATT, CDR2 SNEGSKA (reference sequence). Trimming removed 3 bases at V and 3 bases at J, with 11 bases between. CDR3 sequence reads: CSARGPSEETQYF. The CDR3 nucleotides read TGCAGTGCTAGGGGACCCTCTGAAGAGACCCAGTACTTC.